This TCR beta chain is from a study of cytomegalovirus exposure and HLA in healthy donors. Study-wide context: Among 150 million to 200 million T cells, an earlier analysis found 117 million unique TCR beta sequences.

This CDR3 region has 14 residues. The germline V gene has CDR1 MDHEN and CDR2 SYDVKM. V was shortened by 1 base and J by 4 bases, with 10 bases between the two germline ends. Notes on the study in general: When analyzed later, a missense DCLRE1C variant was found to be linked to TCR beta V- and J-gene trimming.

Of note for this clone: The antigen remains unidentified.

The PCR made use of 60 Vbeta and 13 Jbeta primers. Libraries were prepared by immunoSEQ multiplex PCR; TCRdb keeps only in-frame clonotypes and omits some of them. Among some 130,000 clones listed, approximately 62% were seen once. J is TRBJ1-2 and V is TRBV28; D gene unclear. This TCR was sampled from a human donor in good health. Sequencing was done on a sample of PBMCs. The CDR3 loop reads CASSLYPRSYGYTF. CDR3 coding DNA: TGTGCCAGCAGTTTATACCCTAGGAGCTATGGCTACACCTTC.